These 29 T cell receptor beta chains originate from one sample sequenced in a study of response to subunit inactivated influenza vaccine. TCRdb fed the RT-PCR reads into MiXCR, producing one record per CDR3 protein. This table has 500,000 or so distinct CDR3 sequences, about a tenth appearing once. The specimen comprised PBMCs from blood, sampled around seven weeks after vaccination. All receptors derive from a man between 45 and 60 years old who received an inactivated influenza vaccine.

This clonotype was detected only a few times. The chain links TRBV9 to TRBJ2-3; D is uncertain. Per the germline V gene, CDR1 is SGDLS and CDR2 is YYNGEE. V lost 0 bases and J 2 bases, leaving 19 bases between the germline ends. The CDR3 length is 18 residues. The DNA for the CDR3 is TGTGCCAGCAGCGTAGAATCGGCCTTCGCGCTCCCCACAGATACGCAGTATTTT. This gives the protein CASSVESAFALPTDTQYF.

This clonotype was seen only a few times. The chain carries TRBV5-1 and TRBJ2-2; no definite D call. The CDR3 has 15 amino acids. V was cut by 2 bases and J by 0 bases, with 8 bases left in between. CDR1 and CDR2 from the germline V gene are SGHRS and YFSETQ. CDR3 protein: CASSFNQANTGELFF. CDR3 bases: TGCGCCAGCAGCTTTAATCAGGCGAACACCGGGGAGCTGTTTTTT.

This clonotype was seen only a few times. The chain has TRBV29-1 and TRBJ2-5; D is undetermined. Germline V gives CDR1 SQVTM, CDR2 ANQGSEA. Trimming pared 2 bases from V and 3 bases from J, leaving 10 bases between. The CDR3 is 13 amino acids. This chain's CDR3 is CSVELRLKETQYF. CDR3 nucleotides: TGCAGCGTTGAACTCCGATTAAAAGAGACCCAGTACTTC.

This clonotype was counted a few times. J is TRBJ1-6 and V is TRBV6-1, with a possible D match to TRBD1 (5 bases). V lost 5 bases and J lost 4, with 12 bases in between. This CDR3 spans 15 amino acids. Per the germline V gene, CDR1 is MNHNS and CDR2 is SASEGT. CDR3 DNA: TGTGCCAGCAGTCCACCGGGACTATATAATTCACCCCTCCACTTT. The encoded protein is CASSPPGLYNSPLHF.

Note on this clonotype: Possible read error: a much larger clone is one base away. The chain couples TRBV12-3 or TRBV12-4 to TRBJ2-7; 7 nucleotides line up with TRBD1. The CDR3 runs 15 residues. The CDR3 nucleotides read TGTGTCAGCAGTTACCGTACAGGGGTTATCTACGAGCAGTACTTC. It yields the protein CVSSYRTGVIYEQYF.

This chain links TRBV5-1 with TRBJ1-6, with 10 bases aligning to TRBD1. V lost 5 bases to trimming and J lost 8 bases; unmatched junction nucleotides: 4. This CDR3 comprises 14 residues. Germline assignment: CDR1 SGHRS and CDR2 YFSETQ. CDR3 sequence reads: CASRGTGDHSPLHF. In nucleotides, the CDR3 is TGCGCCAGCAGGGGGACAGGGGATCATTCACCCCTCCACTTT.

This clonotype came up a few times. The chain uses TRBV29-1 and TRBJ2-5; D tentatively fits TRBD1 or TRBD2 (5 bases each). This CDR3 has 13 residues. V was trimmed by 7 bases and J by 1 base, leaving 13 bases between them. Germline CDR1 is SQVTM and CDR2 is ANQGSEA. The DNA of the CDR3 is TGCAGCGCGGATTTGGGGGTCCAAGAGACCCAGTACTTC. This sequence encodes CSADLGVQETQYF.

This rearrangement joins TRBV6-1 to TRBJ2-3, with 13 bases aligning to TRBD2. Germline-derived CDR1 and CDR2 are MNHNS and SASEGT. This CDR3 has 15 amino acids. J was trimmed by 4 bases and V by 4 bases; bases with no gene match: 2. CDR3 loop: CASSGLAGGPDTQYF. The DNA of the CDR3 is TGTGCCAGCAGTGGACTAGCGGGGGGCCCAGATACGCAGTATTTT.

This clonotype was counted between two and nine times. The V call is TRBV11-2, the J call TRBJ2-3, with 7 nucleotides matching TRBD2. The germline V gene encodes CDR1 SGHAT and CDR2 FQNNGV. This CDR3 region has 15 residues. Losses at the gene ends were 3 bases for V and 2 bases for J; bases not matched to a gene: 5. CDR3 sequence: CASSFSAGDTDTQYF. The CDR3, as DNA: TGTGCCAGCAGCTTCTCCGCGGGAGACACAGATACGCAGTATTTT.

This clonotype has just a few counts. The V and J genes are TRBV4-3 and TRBJ1-2, with 8 bases that match TRBD1. This CDR3 has 17 amino acids. Trimming at V came to 1 base and at J to 4 bases, leaving 11 bases not matched to a gene. Looked up from germline, CDR1 is LGHNA and CDR2 is YSLEER. CDR3 amino acids: CASSQGLGQGSGYGYTF. In DNA, the CDR3 is TGCGCCAGCAGCCAAGGCTTAGGACAGGGAAGCGGCTATGGCTACACCTTC.

This clonotype was seen only a few times. V usage is TRBV27 and J usage is TRBJ1-2; possibly TRBD1 for D (6 bases). CDR3 length equals 13 residues. V lost 5 bases to trimming and J lost 8 bases, with 15 bases between them. Per the germline V gene, CDR1 is MNHEY and CDR2 is SMNVEV (reference sequence). CDR3 protein: CASSQQGRSGYTF. CDR3 sequence (DNA): TGTGCCAGCAGTCAACAGGGTCGAAGCGGCTACACCTTC.

The chain carries TRBV11-2 and TRBJ2-5, with 12 bases aligning to TRBD1. In germline, CDR1 is SGHAT, CDR2 FQNNGV. The length of the CDR3 is 19 residues. J gave up 4 bases and V 5 bases, and 17 bases lay outside the gene matches. CDR3: CASSPAGQGAKGLSETQYF. The DNA of the CDR3 is TGTGCCAGCAGCCCGGCGGGACAGGGGGCGAAGGGTTTGTCAGAGACCCAGTACTTC.

The chain recombines TRBV5-1 with TRBJ2-5; D is perhaps TRBD1 or TRBD2 (5 bases each). This CDR3 contains 14 residues. CDR1 is SGHRS and CDR2 is YFSETQ in the germline V gene. V was shortened by 8 bases and J by 5 bases, with 19 bases between the two germline ends. The CDR3 region has the DNA TGCGCCAGTTCCGGGACCCTGGGCGTGGAGACCCAGTACTTC. Amino acid sequence: CASSGTLGVETQYF.

At least ten counts were recorded for this clonotype. This rearrangement joins TRBV6-2 or TRBV6-3 to TRBJ1-1; possibly TRBD1 for D (5 bases). From germline, CDR1 is MNHEY and CDR2 SVGEGT. V was clipped by 7 bases and J by 5 bases, with 20 bases between them. The CDR3 is made up of 15 amino acids. The DNA of the CDR3 is TGTGCCAGCATTAAGAACCTCGGGGGGAGGACTGAAGCTTTCTTT. Translation: CASIKNLGGRTEAFF.

The V and J genes are TRBV5-1 and TRBJ2-3; weak D call: TRBD1 (6 bases). The V end was cut by 1 base, the J end by 2 bases, with 11 bases between. CDR3 length equals 15 residues. Germline V CDR1 and CDR2: SGHRS, YFSETQ. Written as DNA, the CDR3 is TGCGCCAGCAGCTTGATGGCAGGGGACACAGATACGCAGTATTTT. Amino acid sequence: CASSLMAGDTDTQYF.

This clonotype occurred many times. The chain employs TRBV3-1 and TRBJ1-1; unclear D gene. This CDR3 comprises 13 residues. Trimming took 5 bases from V and 1 from J, leaving 8 bases between them. The V gene's germline CDR1 is LGHDT and CDR2 YNNKEL (reference sequence). The DNA for the CDR3 is TGTGCCAGCAGCACTACAGCGAACACTGAAGCTTTCTTT. It specifies CASSTTANTEAFF. The variable domain in full, with the rest retrieved from reference TRBV3-1 and TRBJ1-1, is DTAVSQTPKYLVTQMGNDKSIKCEQNLGHDTMYWYKQDSKKFLKIMFSYNNKELIINETVPNRFSPKSPDKAHLNLHINSLELGDSAVYFCASSTTANTEAFFGQGTRLTVV.

Only a few counts were recorded for this clonotype. The gene calls are TRBV5-1 and TRBJ2-1; unclear D gene. The CDR3 runs 17 residues. V was shortened by 4 bases and J by 0 bases, with 17 bases between the two germline ends. Germline V gives CDR1 SGHRS, CDR2 YFSETQ. The CDR3 here is CASSPTPNPSSYNEQFF. CDR3 bases: TGCGCCAGCAGCCCTACCCCGAACCCGAGCTCCTACAATGAGCAGTTCTTC.

This clonotype was seen a handful of times. V gene TRBV4-1 combines with J gene TRBJ2-1; the match to TRBD2 covers 8 bases. From germline, CDR1 is MGHRA and CDR2 YSYEKL. The V segment lost 4 bases and the J segment 7 bases; nucleotides outside the gene matches: 15. This CDR3 is built from 17 residues. CDR3: CASSRSRTGGPLNEQFF. CDR3 nucleotide sequence: TGCGCCAGCAGCCGGTCAAGGACGGGAGGGCCCTTAAATGAGCAGTTCTTC.

This clonotype has at least ten counts. J is TRBJ2-7 and V is TRBV10-3, with 7 bases matching TRBD1. With V trimmed by 10 bases and J by 2 bases, 5 bases remained unmatched. CDR1 and CDR2 (germline): ENHRY, SYGVKD. This CDR3 spans 12 amino acids. The CDR3, as DNA: TGTGCCACTCGACAGGGTACCTACGAGCAGTACTTC. Translated: CATRQGTYEQYF.

The J gene is TRBJ2-1, the V gene TRBV24-1; TRBD1 agrees at 10 bases. Germline V gives CDR1 KGHDR, CDR2 SFDVKD. The V gene end was trimmed by 1 base and the J gene end by 8 bases; junction bases not matched to a gene: 10. The CDR3 totals 17 residues. The CDR3 loop reads CATSDFLGDRGSDEQFF. The CDR3 DNA reads as TGTGCCACCAGTGATTTTTTAGGGGACAGGGGTTCGGATGAGCAGTTCTTC.

This clonotype was counted ten times or more. This chain connects TRBV5-1 to TRBJ1-3, with D unresolved. The germline V gene encodes CDR1 SGHRS and CDR2 YFSETQ. With 4 bases removed from V and 3 bases from J, the gap between germline ends came to 17 bases. There are 16 residues in the CDR3. CDR3 sequence: CASSPSTGIRGNTIYF. The CDR3 DNA sequence: TGCGCCAGCAGCCCCAGTACTGGGATTCGTGGAAACACCATATATTTT.

This chain links TRBV28 with TRBJ2-3, with TRBD2 matching 8 bases. This CDR3 contains 16 residues. The germline V gene encodes CDR1 MDHEN and CDR2 SYDVKM. J lost 0 bases, V lost 6 bases, and 8 bases had no gene match. As DNA, the CDR3 is TGTGCCAGCAGCCTAACCCCGGGGGGGAGCACAGATACGCAGTATTTT. This translates into CASSLTPGGSTDTQYF.

The table lists this clonotype with a few counts. This chain connects TRBV3-1 to TRBJ2-1, with D perhaps matching TRBD1 or TRBD2 (5 bases each). Germline CDR1 reads LGHDT; CDR2 reads YNNKEL (reference sequence). The CDR3 runs 14 residues. V was trimmed by 3 bases and J by 5 bases, leaving 11 bases between them. The CDR3 is CASSQQGPNNEQFF. CDR3 nucleotides: TGTGCCAGCAGCCAGCAGGGACCAAACAATGAGCAGTTCTTC.

The chain recombines TRBV7-2 with TRBJ1-4, with 7 bases aligning to TRBD1. CDR3 length equals 15 residues. V shed 5 bases and J 1 base; nucleotides not matched to a gene: 4. Germline CDR1 and CDR2: SGHTA and FQGNSA. The chain's CDR3 is CASSQQGGTNEKLFF. The CDR3 DNA sequence: TGTGCCAGCAGCCAGCAGGGGGGAACTAATGAAAAACTGTTTTTT.

This rearrangement joins TRBV28 to TRBJ2-3; TRBD2 is a possible D gene (5 bases). Germline assignment: CDR1 MDHEN and CDR2 SYDVKM. V lost 6 bases and J 2 bases, leaving 6 bases between the germline ends. The CDR3 runs to 12 residues. CDR3: CASSGLTDTQYF. DNA for the CDR3: TGTGCCAGCAGCGGACTCACAGATACGCAGTATTTT.

This chain joins TRBV7-2 and TRBJ2-7, with no clear D. The CDR3 runs 11 residues. Germline values: CDR1 SGHTA, CDR2 FQGNSA. Trimming cost V 5 bases and J 6 bases, with 8 bases left between them. CDR3 DNA sequence: TGTGCCAGCAGCCTCACAGCCGAGCAGTACTTC. Translation gives CASSLTAEQYF.

Only a few counts were recorded for this clonotype. The chain joins TRBV12-3 or TRBV12-4 to TRBJ2-5; D ambiguous. The CDR3 sequence is 14 residues long. The V end was cut by 5 bases, the J end by 5 bases, with 15 bases between. The CDR3 loop is CASSPRAHGETQYF. The CDR3 DNA reads TGTGCCAGCAGTCCCCGGGCCCATGGGGAGACCCAGTACTTC.

This clonotype was picked up many times. CDR3 in DNA: TGCAGTGCTAGCTGGGGGAACTCCTACAATGAGCAGTTCTTC. Encoded protein: CSASWGNSYNEQFF. The rearrangement uses TRBV20-1 and TRBJ2-1; perhaps D is TRBD1 or TRBD2 (5 bases each). CDR1 is DFQATT and CDR2 is SNEGSKA in the germline V gene (reference sequence). Between the trimmed V and J ends, which lost 3 bases and 0 bases, there was a span of 9 bases. CDR3 length: 14 residues.

This clonotype was recorded a few times. CDR3 sequence (DNA): TGTGCCAGCCCCCTGGGACAGAGCAATCAGCCCCAGCATTTT. Amino acids: CASPLGQSNQPQHF. This chain connects TRBV6-4 to TRBJ1-5, with 7 bases that match TRBD1. CDR3 length: 14 residues. The ends lost 8 bases at V and 1 base at J; junction bases unmatched: 5. CDR1 is MRHNA, CDR2 SNTAGT, per germline.